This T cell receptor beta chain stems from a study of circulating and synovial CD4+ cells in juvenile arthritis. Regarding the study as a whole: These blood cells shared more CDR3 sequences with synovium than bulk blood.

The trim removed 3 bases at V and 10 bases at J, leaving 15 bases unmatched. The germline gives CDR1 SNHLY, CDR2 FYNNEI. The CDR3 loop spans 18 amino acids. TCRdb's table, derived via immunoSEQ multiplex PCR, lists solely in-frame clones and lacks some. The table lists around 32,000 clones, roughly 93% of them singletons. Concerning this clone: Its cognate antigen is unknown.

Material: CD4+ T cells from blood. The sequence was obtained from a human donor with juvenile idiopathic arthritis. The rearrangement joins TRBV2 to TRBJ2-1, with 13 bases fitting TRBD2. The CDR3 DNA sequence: TGTGCCAGCAGTGATCGGACTAGCGGGAGTCTTGGGAGTGGGGAGCAGTTCTTC. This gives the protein CASSDRTSGSLGSGEQFF.